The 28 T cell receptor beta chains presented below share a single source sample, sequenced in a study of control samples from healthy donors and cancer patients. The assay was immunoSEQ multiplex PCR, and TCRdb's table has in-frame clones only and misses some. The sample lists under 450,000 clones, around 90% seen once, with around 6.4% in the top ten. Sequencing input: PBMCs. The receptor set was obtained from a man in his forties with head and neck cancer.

The CDR3 nucleotides are TGTGCCAGCAGTGAAGTTGAGGAGCTGTTTTTT. Its translation is CASSEVEELFF. V usage is TRBV6-1 and J usage is TRBJ2-2; D is undetermined. The ends were cut back, 1 base at V and 10 bases at J, with 4 bases in the middle. The CDR3 consists of 11 residues. Germline V gene sequence: CDR1 MNHNS, CDR2 SASEGT.

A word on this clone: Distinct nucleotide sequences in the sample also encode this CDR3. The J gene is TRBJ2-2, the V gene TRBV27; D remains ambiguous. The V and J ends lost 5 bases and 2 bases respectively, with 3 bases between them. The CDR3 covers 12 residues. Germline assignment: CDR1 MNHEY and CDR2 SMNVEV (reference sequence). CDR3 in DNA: TGTGCCAGCAGTCTAAACACCGGGGAGCTGTTTTTT. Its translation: CASSLNTGELFF.

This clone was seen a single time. Written as DNA, the CDR3 is TGTGCCAGCAGCTTCTCTTTACACACGAGTGACACTGAAGCTTTCTTT. This codes for CASSFSLHTSDTEAFF. The genes are TRBV7-9 and TRBJ1-1; D call uncertain. V dropped 3 bases and J dropped 3 bases, with 17 bases sitting between them. This CDR3 spans 16 amino acids. CDR1 is SEHNR, CDR2 FQNEAQ, per germline (reference sequence).

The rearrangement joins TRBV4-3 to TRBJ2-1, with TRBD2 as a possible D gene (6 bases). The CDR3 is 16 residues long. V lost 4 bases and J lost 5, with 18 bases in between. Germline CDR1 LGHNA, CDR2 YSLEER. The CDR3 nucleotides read TGCGCCAGCAGCCCCACTGGGGCGGGGAACAACAATGAGCAGTTCTTC. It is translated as CASSPTGAGNNNEQFF.

The CDR3 DNA reads as TGTGCCAGTTCGTCAGGGCCCGCGACTAATGAAAAACTGTTTTTT. Translation: CASSSGPATNEKLFF. The chain combines TRBV19 with TRBJ1-4, with a possible D match to TRBD1 (5 bases). The CDR3 extends over 15 amino acids. Looked up from germline, CDR1 is LNHDA and CDR2 is SQIVND (reference sequence). V was clipped by 8 bases and J by 2 bases, with 15 bases between them. The whole variable domain, remainder taken from reference TRBV19 and TRBJ1-4, is DGGITQSPKYLFRKEGQNVTLSCEQNLNHDAMYWYRQDPGQGLRLIYYSQIVNDFQKGDIAEGYSVSREKKESFPLTVTSAQKNPTAFYLCASSSGPATNEKLFFGSGTQLSVL.

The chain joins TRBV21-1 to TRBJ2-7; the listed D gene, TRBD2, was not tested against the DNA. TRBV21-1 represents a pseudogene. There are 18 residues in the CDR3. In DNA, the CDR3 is TGTGCCAGCAGCAAAGCCCCCCTTGAGACGGGAGAAAGCTACGAGCAGTACTTC. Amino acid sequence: CASSKAPLETGESYEQYF.

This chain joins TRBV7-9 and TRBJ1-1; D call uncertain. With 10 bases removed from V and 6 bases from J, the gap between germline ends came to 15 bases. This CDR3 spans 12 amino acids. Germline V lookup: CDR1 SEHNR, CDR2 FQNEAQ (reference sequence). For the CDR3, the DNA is TGTGCCATCCCGAAGGAAGGCGCTGAAGCTTTCTTT. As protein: CAIPKEGAEAFF.

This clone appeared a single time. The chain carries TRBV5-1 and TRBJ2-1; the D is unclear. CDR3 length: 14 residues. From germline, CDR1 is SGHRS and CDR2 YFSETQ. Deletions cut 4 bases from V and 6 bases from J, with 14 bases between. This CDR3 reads CASSLRRASNEQFF. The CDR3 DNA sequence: TGCGCCAGCAGCCTTCGGAGAGCATCCAATGAGCAGTTCTTC.

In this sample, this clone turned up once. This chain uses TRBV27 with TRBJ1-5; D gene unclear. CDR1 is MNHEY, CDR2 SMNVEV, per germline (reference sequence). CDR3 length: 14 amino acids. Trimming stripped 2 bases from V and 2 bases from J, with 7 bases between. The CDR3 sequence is CASSLVGGNQPQHF. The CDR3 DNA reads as TGTGCCAGCAGTTTAGTCGGGGGCAATCAGCCCCAGCATTTT.

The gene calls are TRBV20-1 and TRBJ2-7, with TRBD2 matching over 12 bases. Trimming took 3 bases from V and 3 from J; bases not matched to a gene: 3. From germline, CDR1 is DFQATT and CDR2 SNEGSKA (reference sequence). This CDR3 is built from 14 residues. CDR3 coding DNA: TGCAGTGCTAGTGGACTAGCGGGAAACTACGAGCAGTACTTC. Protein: CSASGLAGNYEQYF.

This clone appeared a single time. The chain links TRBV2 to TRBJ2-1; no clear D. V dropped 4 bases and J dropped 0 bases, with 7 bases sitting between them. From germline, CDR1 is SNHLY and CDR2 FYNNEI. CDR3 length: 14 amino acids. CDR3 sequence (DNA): TGTGCCAGCAGTGTAGCTAGCTCCTACAATGAGCAGTTCTTC. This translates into CASSVASSYNEQFF.

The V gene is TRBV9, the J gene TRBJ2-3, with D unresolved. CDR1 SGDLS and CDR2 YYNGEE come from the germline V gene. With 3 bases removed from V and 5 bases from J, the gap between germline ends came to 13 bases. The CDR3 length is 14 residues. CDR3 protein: CASSAASALDTQYF. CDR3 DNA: TGTGCCAGCAGCGCCGCGAGTGCCTTAGATACGCAGTATTTT.

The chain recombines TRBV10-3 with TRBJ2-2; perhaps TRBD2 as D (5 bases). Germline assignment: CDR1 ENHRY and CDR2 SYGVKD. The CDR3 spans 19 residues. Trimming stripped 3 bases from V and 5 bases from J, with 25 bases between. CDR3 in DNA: TGTGCCATCAGTGATTACAATCCCCCACAGCGGTTATCAACCGGGGAGCTGTTTTTT. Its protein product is CAISDYNPPQRLSTGELFF.

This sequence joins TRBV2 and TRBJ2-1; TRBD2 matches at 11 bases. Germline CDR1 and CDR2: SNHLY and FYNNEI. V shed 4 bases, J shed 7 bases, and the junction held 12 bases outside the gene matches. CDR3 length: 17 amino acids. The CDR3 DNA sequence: TGTGCCAGCAGTGGAATCTCGGGACTAGCGGTCATGAATGAGCAGTTCTTC. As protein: CASSGISGLAVMNEQFF.

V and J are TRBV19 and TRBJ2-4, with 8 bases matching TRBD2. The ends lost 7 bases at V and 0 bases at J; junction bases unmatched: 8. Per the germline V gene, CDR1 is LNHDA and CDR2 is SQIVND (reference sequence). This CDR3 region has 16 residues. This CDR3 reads CASKGSGVLAKNIQYF. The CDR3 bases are TGTGCCAGTAAGGGTAGCGGGGTGCTAGCCAAAAACATTCAGTACTTC. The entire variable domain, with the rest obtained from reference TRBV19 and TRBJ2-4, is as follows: DGGITQSPKYLFRKEGQNVTLSCEQNLNHDAMYWYRQDPGQGLRLIYYSQIVNDFQKGDIAEGYSVSREKKESFPLTVTSAQKNPTAFYLCASKGSGVLAKNIQYFGAGTRLSVL.

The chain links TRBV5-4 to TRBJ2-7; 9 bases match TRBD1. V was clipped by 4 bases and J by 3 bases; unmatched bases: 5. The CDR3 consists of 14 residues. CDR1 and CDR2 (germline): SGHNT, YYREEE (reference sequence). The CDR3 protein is CASSLPGQGYEQYF. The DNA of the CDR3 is TGTGCCAGCAGCCTTCCGGGACAGGGCTACGAGCAGTACTTC.

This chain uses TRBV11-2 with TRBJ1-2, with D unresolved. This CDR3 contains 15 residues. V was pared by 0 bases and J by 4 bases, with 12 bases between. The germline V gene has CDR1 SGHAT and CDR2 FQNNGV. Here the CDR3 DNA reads TGTGCCAGCAGCTTAGATCGAACGGAGATCTATGGCTACACCTTC. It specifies CASSLDRTEIYGYTF.

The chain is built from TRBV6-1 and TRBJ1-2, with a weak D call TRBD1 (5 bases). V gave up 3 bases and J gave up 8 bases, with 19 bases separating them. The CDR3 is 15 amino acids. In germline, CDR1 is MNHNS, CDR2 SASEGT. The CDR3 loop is CASSDGSGPPKGYTF. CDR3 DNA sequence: TGTGCCAGCAGTGACGGCTCGGGGCCCCCTAAAGGCTACACCTTC.

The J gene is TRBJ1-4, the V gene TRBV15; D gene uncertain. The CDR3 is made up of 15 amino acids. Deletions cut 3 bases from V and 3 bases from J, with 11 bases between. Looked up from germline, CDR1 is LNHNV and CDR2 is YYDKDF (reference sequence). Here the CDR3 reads CATSSMSKANEKLFF. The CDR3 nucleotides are TGTGCCACCAGCAGTATGTCTAAGGCTAATGAAAAACTGTTTTTT.

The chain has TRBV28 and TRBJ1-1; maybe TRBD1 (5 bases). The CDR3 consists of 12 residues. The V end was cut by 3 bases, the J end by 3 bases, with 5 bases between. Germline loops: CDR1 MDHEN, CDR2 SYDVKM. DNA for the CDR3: TGTGCCAGCAGTTTGGGGCACACTGAAGCTTTCTTT. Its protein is CASSLGHTEAFF.

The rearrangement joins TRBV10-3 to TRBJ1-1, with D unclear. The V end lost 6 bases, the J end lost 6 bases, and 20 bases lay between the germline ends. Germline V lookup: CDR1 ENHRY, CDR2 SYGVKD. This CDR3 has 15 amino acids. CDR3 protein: CAIRGGRAVRPEAFF. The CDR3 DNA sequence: TGTGCCATCAGGGGCGGCAGAGCGGTCCGACCTGAAGCTTTCTTT.

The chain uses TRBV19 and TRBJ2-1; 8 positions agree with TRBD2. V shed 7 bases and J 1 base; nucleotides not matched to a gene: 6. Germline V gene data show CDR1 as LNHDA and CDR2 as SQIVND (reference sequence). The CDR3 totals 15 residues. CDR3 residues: CASTGGDTSYNEQFF. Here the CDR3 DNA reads TGTGCCAGTACGGGGGGGGACACTTCCTACAATGAGCAGTTCTTC. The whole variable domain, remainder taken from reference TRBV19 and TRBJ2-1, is DGGITQSPKYLFRKEGQNVTLSCEQNLNHDAMYWYRQDPGQGLRLIYYSQIVNDFQKGDIAEGYSVSREKKESFPLTVTSAQKNPTAFYLCASTGGDTSYNEQFFGPGTRLTVL.

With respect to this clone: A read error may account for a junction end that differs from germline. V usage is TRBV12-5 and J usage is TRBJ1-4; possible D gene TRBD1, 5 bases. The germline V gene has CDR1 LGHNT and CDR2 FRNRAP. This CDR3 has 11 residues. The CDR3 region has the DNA TGTGCTAGTGGTTGCCGCCGGGACGGCGCGTTT. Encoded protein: CASGCRRDGAF.

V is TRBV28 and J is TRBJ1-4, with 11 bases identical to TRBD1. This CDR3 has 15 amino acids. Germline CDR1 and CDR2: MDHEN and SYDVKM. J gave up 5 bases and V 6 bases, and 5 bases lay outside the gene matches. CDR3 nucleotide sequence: TGTGCCAGCAGAAGGCGGACAGGGGGCAATGAAAAACTGTTTTTT. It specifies CASRRRTGGNEKLFF.

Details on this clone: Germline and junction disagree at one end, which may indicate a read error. CDR3 nucleotide sequence: TGTGCTAGCAGCTTAGCTGTGACAGGGGGCTACAATGAGCAGTTCTTC. As protein: CASSLAVTGGYNEQFF. The rearrangement links TRBV7-7 to TRBJ2-1; 9 nucleotides agree with TRBD1. From germline, CDR1 is SSHAT and CDR2 FNYEAQ (reference sequence). The CDR3 has 16 residues.

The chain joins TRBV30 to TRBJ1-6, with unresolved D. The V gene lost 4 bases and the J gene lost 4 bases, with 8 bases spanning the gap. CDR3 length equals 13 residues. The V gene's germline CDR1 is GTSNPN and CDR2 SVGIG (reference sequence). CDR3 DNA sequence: TGTGCCTGGAAAGGACCGTATAATTCACCCCTCCACTTT. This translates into CAWKGPYNSPLHF.

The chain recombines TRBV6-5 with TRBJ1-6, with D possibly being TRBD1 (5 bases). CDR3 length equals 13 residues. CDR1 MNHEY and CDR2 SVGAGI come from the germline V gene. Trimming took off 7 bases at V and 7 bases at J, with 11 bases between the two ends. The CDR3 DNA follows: TGTGCCAGCATTGGGGGGTCCAATTCACCCCTCCACTTT. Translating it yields CASIGGSNSPLHF.

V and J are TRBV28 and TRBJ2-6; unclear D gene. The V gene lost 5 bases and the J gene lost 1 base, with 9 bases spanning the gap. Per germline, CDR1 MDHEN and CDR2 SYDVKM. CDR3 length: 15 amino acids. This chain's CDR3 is CASSGTGSGANVLTF. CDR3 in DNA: TGTGCCAGCAGTGGCACCGGGTCTGGGGCCAACGTCCTGACTTTC.